This T cell receptor beta chain was captured by sequencing in a study of Graves' ophthalmopathy and Graves' hyperthyroidism. The study, taken as a whole, reports: This model predicted ophthalmopathy progression (sensitivity 70.59%, specificity roughly 72%). Blood also contained most of the expanded thyroid clonotypes above 0.001 frequency. Ophthalmopathy could be told apart from stable hyperthyroidism by a 13-signature model (around 85% sensitivity, about 80% specificity).

Amplifying from RNA transcripts, the study obtained TCR beta CDR3 regions. An opening RT-PCR round employed HTBI primers and preceded a second-round multiplex PCR. Each CDR3 protein gets one entry after TCRdb re-called the multiplex PCR reads with MiXCR. Here the sample spans over 500,000 distinct CDR3 sequences, over 20% being singletons. Germline V gene sequence: CDR1 MNHEY, CDR2 SVGEGT. CDR3 length: 18 amino acids. Trimming cost V 5 bases and J 4 bases; bases outside gene matches: 16. Ages of hyperthyroidism patients ran from 18 to 65, and their diagnoses were new, under 2 months' duration. This clonotype has just a few counts. The target antigen is unknown.

The clonotype comes from a woman aged 18-30 years with stable Graves' hyperthyroidism. Some clones in this sample may be carry-over from other donors' samples. The sequenced material came from peripheral blood. This chain connects TRBV6-2 or TRBV6-3 to TRBJ1-4; 7 bases are shared with TRBD1. The CDR3 reads CASSRFPTGSVGNEKLFF. In DNA form, the CDR3 reads TGTGCCAGCAGTCGATTCCCGACAGGGTCTGTTGGTAATGAAAAACTGTTTTTT.